Listed below are T cell receptor beta chains from one sample, sequenced in a study of T cells in Graves' hyperthyroidism and ophthalmopathy. MiXCR was run by TCRdb on the multiplex PCR reads, yielding one entry per CDR3 protein. The sample lists under 250,000 distinct CDR3 sequences, around 16% occurring once. The material sequenced was blood. The receptor set was obtained from a woman in her 50s with Graves' hyperthyroidism. The CDR3 runs from the conserved cysteine through the conserved F or W. A D gene is named only where the DNA matches it firmly. Clone size is given for some rows only: seen once, a few or many times, or a class if the clone is expanded.

d_gene | j_gene | abundance | v_gene | CDR3aa | CDR3nt
TRBD1 | TRBJ1-1 | many | TRBV7-3 | CASSSRAGGTEAFF | TGTGCCAGCAGCTCTAGGGCAGGGGGCACTGAAGCTTTCTTT
. | TRBJ2-7 | few | TRBV6-1 | CASSPNSLSSYEQYF | TGTGCCAGCAGTCCCAACTCCCTGAGCTCCTACGAGCAGTACTTC
. | TRBJ1-1 | many | TRBV27 | CASSLRAPIAEAFF | TGTGCCAGCAGTTTGAGGGCGCCGATCGCTGAAGCTTTCTTT
TRBD1 | TRBJ1-5 | . | TRBV19 | CASSGDRLYSNQPQHF | TGTGCCAGTAGTGGGGACAGGCTTTATAGCAATCAGCCCCAGCATTTT
. | TRBJ1-2 | few | TRBV20-1 | CSASPRAVQDYGYTF | TGCAGTGCTAGCCCCCGGGCAGTTCAAGACTATGGCTACACCTTC
TRBD1 | TRBJ1-5 | many | TRBV12-3/TRBV12-4 | CASSLGDRGPMGNQPQHF | TGTGCCAGCAGTTTAGGGGACAGGGGGCCAATGGGCAATCAGCCCCAGCATTTT
. | TRBJ2-2 | many | TRBV12-3/TRBV12-4 | CATSFLTGAGGELFF | TGTGCCACCAGTTTTCTCACAGGAGCGGGCGGGGAGCTGTTTTTT
. | TRBJ1-2 | many | TRBV11-3 | CASHPADVPYGYTF | TGTGCCAGCCACCCAGCGGACGTTCCCTATGGCTACACCTTC
. | TRBJ1-2 | many | TRBV27 | CASSLKGPYGYTF | TGTGCCAGCAGTTTAAAAGGACCCTATGGCTACACCTTC
. | TRBJ2-1 | . | TRBV20-1 | CSAESGRNEQFF | TGCAGTGCGGAATCCGGACGGAATGAGCAGTTCTTC
. | TRBJ1-5 | . | TRBV30 | CAWSVRGARNQPQHF | TGTGCCTGGAGTGTACGGGGGGCTAGGAATCAGCCCCAGCATTTT
. | TRBJ2-7 | many | TRBV11-2 | CASSLGPRTDYEQYF | TGTGCCAGCAGCTTAGGTCCGCGCACTGACTACGAGCAGTACTTC
. | TRBJ1-1 | many | TRBV2 | CASSGGLALFTEAFF | TGTGCCAGCAGCGGGGGGCTGGCTTTATTTACTGAAGCTTTCTTT
TRBD2 | TRBJ2-3 | . | TRBV20-1 | CSARDFGRREPTSTDTQYF | TGCAGTGCTAGAGATTTTGGGAGGCGGGAGCCTACTAGCACAGATACGCAGTATTTT
. | TRBJ1-6 | few | TRBV28 | CASSFSDGTLHLHF | TGTGCCAGCAGTTTTTCTGACGGTACCTTGCACCTCCACTTT